The clone carrying this T cell receptor (beta chain) was observed a few times. A junction end diverges from the germline sequence, so it may reflect a read error. Other DNA sequences in the same sample also yield this CDR3. This entry comes from a study of metastatic and nonmetastatic thyroid tumors. The entire patient cohort was treatment-naive prior to thyroid surgery. TCRdb re-clonotyped the PCR reads via MiXCR. The profile shows 20,000 to 25,000 clones, around 30% of them singletons. Germline V gives CDR1 ENHRY, CDR2 SYGVKD. The CDR3 is made up of 13 amino acids. The specimen was tumor tissue. The chain employs TRBV10-3 and TRBJ1-2; 7 bases agree with TRBD1. The receptor was derived from a female donor with papillary thyroid cancer or a benign thyroid nodule (not recorded which). Some clones in this sample may be carry-over from other donors' samples. DNA for the CDR3: TGTGCCATCAGAGACGACAGGGAGGGTGGATACACATTC. This gives the protein CAIRDDREGGYTF.